Described below is a single TCR beta chain sequence and its context. The antigen remains undetermined. The record originates from a study of T cell repertoires in cytomegalovirus infection. Study information: Shared public TCR beta signatures pointed to both CMV infection and a matching HLA type.

TCRdb used MiXCR to reprocess the reads, holding one entry per CDR3 protein. The sample contains approximately 280,000 distinct CDR3 sequences, 22% of which appear only once. General study results and limits: Cumulative public TCR beta family frequency identified CMV carriers with the relevant HLA. HLA-C-restricted CMV clonotypes gave the most frequent clonotype in two of eight donors.

Germline CDR1 MNHNY, CDR2 SVGAGI (reference sequence). V lost 8 bases, J lost 2 bases, and 12 bases lay in between. CDR3 size: 13 residues. The chain couples TRBV6-6 to TRBJ1-2; tentative D call: TRBD1 (5 bases). The sequence was collected from a human donor in good health (CMV status not recorded). Some clones in this sample may be carry-over from other donors' samples. The source material was cultured PBMCs, sampled from culture after CMV antigen stimulation. The CDR3 DNA is TGTGCCAGCTTACCCGGGGGAAACTATGGCTACACCTTC. Its translation: CASLPGGNYGYTF.